A single sample gave rise to the 16 T cell receptor beta chains below, sequenced in a study of tissue T cells after allogeneic stem cell transplantation. Repertoires were generated with immunoSEQ multiplex PCR, while TCRdb's copy carries only in-frame clones and drops some. The sample carries roughly 10,000 clones, about two fifths recorded once. This sample's time point: mouse harvest day 7 after allogeneic transplant. Mouse grafts combined 10^7 T-cell-depleted bone marrow cells with 10^6 splenic CD5+ T cells. The sequencing sample was made of skin. The receptors stem from a female BALB/c mouse given C57BL/6 T cells with graft-versus-host disease after an allogeneic hematopoietic cell transplant.

This clone was counted between two and nine times. The genes and germline here are from mouse. The sequenced part of the CDR3 DNA is TGTGCCAGCAGTCCGGACAGTTCGCCCCTCTAC. It translates to CASSPDSSPLY. Given in full, the CDR3 is CASSPDSSPLYF. This chain connects TRBV4 to TRBJ1-6; maybe TRBD1 (6 bases). Coverage ceases 1 residue before the CDR3 finishes, and the germline J gene fills in the end. TRBJ1-6 is an ORF for which the function is uncertain. Trimming stripped 6 bases from V and 9 bases from J, with 9 bases between. This CDR3 contains 12 residues. Germline assignment: CDR1 LGHDT and CDR2 YNNKQL (reference sequence).

Concerning this clone itself: Each gene name is a mouse one. The read stops 1 residue short of the end of the CDR3; the missing end is completed from the germline J gene. The chain links TRBV26 to TRBJ1-1; a weak D match, TRBD1 (6 bases). This CDR3 has 14 amino acids. CDR1 and CDR2 from the germline V gene are KGHPV and FQNQEV (reference sequence). The V and J ends lost 2 bases and 2 bases respectively, with 9 bases between them. The part of the CDR3 DNA that was read is TGTGCCAGCAGTCTGAACAGGGTCAACACAGAAGTCTTC. Translated: CASSLNRVNTEVF. The whole CDR3 sequence is CASSLNRVNTEVFF. The full variable domain, rest sourced from reference TRBV26 and TRBJ1-1, is NSKVIQTPRYLVKGQGQKAKMRCIPEKGHPVVFWYQQNKNNEFKFLINFQNQEVLQQIDMTEKRFSAECPSNSPCSLEIQSSEAGDSALYLCASSLNRVNTEVFFGKGTRLTVV.

A note on this clone: Gene names denote mouse genes. With the read ending 1 residue before the CDR3 end, the germline J gene is used to fill in that end. V and J are TRBV17 and TRBJ2-7; D call uncertain. The CDR3 extends over 9 amino acids. The V gene lost 8 bases and the J gene lost 7 bases, with 6 bases spanning the gap. Germline values: CDR1 MNHDT, CDR2 YYDKIL. The CDR3 DNA, read in part, is TGTGCTAGCCCCAGGGAACAGTAC. Amino acid sequence: CASPREQY. From start to end, the CDR3 is CASPREQYF.

About this clone itself: The listed genes are named as in mouse. The read comes to an end 1 residue before the CDR3 does, leaving the germline J gene to fill in the end. The J gene is TRBJ2-7, the V gene TRBV31; D possibly corresponds to TRBD1 (6 bases). V lost 1 base and J lost 3, with 7 bases in between. This CDR3 region has 12 residues. Germline V gene sequence: CDR1 GKSSPN, CDR2 SITVG. The chain's CDR3 is CAWSRDNYEQYF. CDR3 DNA, as far as it was read: TGTGCCTGGAGTCGGGACAACTATGAACAGTAC.

Note on this clone: Mouse names are used for the genes. The read ends 1 residue early relative to the CDR3; the germline J gene fills the gap. This chain joins TRBV13-1 and TRBJ2-2, with 11 nucleotides matching TRBD2. Germline V gene sequence: CDR1 NSHNY, CDR2 SYGAGN. With V trimmed by 4 bases and J by 0 bases, 8 bases remained unmatched. The CDR3 is 18 amino acids. The CDR3 reads CASSPLPGLGANTGQLYF. The covered CDR3 bases are TGTGCCAGCAGTCCTCTTCCGGGACTGGGGGCAAACACCGGGCAGCTCTAC.

This clone qualifies as medium-sized. Mouse gene names apply. The read ends 1 residue before the CDR3 terminus; that terminus is restored from the germline J gene. Other DNA variants within this sample encode the same CDR3. The chain has TRBV1 and TRBJ1-1; 9 bases are a match to TRBD1. Germline trimming cut 3 bases from V and 5 bases from J; bases unmatched to any gene: 4. CDR3 length equals 14 residues. The germline gives CDR1 NSQYPW, CDR2 LRSPGD (reference sequence). Incomplete CDR3 DNA: TGCACCTGCAGTGCTCGGGACAGGGAGACAGAAGTCTTC. Amino acids: CTCSARDRETEVF. The full CDR3 reads CTCSARDRETEVFF.

With regard to this clone: Gene names follow the mouse nomenclature. The read is 1 residue too short to cover the CDR3 end, so that end is filled in from the germline J gene. The V call is TRBV13-1, the J call TRBJ2-3; 8 bases map to TRBD1. J was trimmed by 1 base and V by 4 bases; bases with no gene match: 5. The CDR3 is made up of 15 amino acids. CDR1 and CDR2 (germline): NSHNY, SYGAGN. The part of the CDR3 DNA that was read is TGTGCCAGCAGTCCCGACAGGGGTGGTGCAGAAACGCTGTAT. This codes for CASSPDRGGAETLY. The whole CDR3 is CASSPDRGGAETLYF.

With regard to this clone: The genes are named according to mouse. The sequence runs out 1 residue before the end of the CDR3; the remainder is reconstructed from the germline J gene. The gene calls are TRBV3 and TRBJ2-4, with 7 bases matching TRBD1. Germline-derived CDR1 and CDR2 are SNHLY and FYNGKV (reference sequence). This CDR3 spans 13 amino acids. The V gene end was trimmed by 1 base and the J gene end by 8 bases; junction bases not matched to a gene: 3. Partial CDR3 DNA: TGTGCCAGCAGCTTAGACAGGGGTGGCACCTTGTAC. Translated: CASSLDRGGTLY. The full CDR3 is CASSLDRGGTLYF.

Concerning this clone: The genes and germline here are from mouse. Read coverage stops 1 residue before the CDR3 terminus; the germline J gene supplies the remainder. This chain links TRBV5 with TRBJ2-7, with 11 bases matching TRBD2. The J segment lost 5 bases and the V segment lost 3 bases, leaving 3 bases of the junction unmatched. There are 14 residues in the CDR3. Per germline, CDR1 LGHNA and CDR2 YNLKQL (reference sequence). Here the CDR3 reads CASSHRTGGNEQYF. CDR3 bases read: TGTGCCAGCAGCCACCGGACTGGGGGGAATGAACAGTAC.

This clone was recorded only once. The gene names given are mouse names. With the read ending 1 residue before the CDR3 end, the germline J gene is used to fill in that end. V usage is TRBV2 and J usage is TRBJ2-3, with D tentatively TRBD1 or TRBD2 (5 bases each). The CDR3 covers 15 residues. Germline lookup yields CDR1 LGHNA and CDR2 YSYQKL. The ends were cut back, 0 bases at V and 0 bases at J, with 7 bases in the middle. CDR3 region: CASSQDGASAETLYF. The CDR3 bases that were read are TGTGCCAGCAGCCAAGATGGGGCTAGTGCAGAAACGCTGTAT.

Notes on this clone: Gene names and germline match the mouse. The CDR3 sequence: CASSQRAGGYEQYF. The DNA read from the CDR3 is TGTGCCAGCAGCCAGAGGGCTGGGGGGTATGAACAGTAC. J is TRBJ2-7 and V is TRBV3; 8 bases match TRBD2. From the germline J gene comes the end of the CDR3, since the read stops 1 residue before it. J was trimmed by 4 bases and V by 5 bases; bases with no gene match: 7. CDR1 is SNHLY, CDR2 FYNGKV, per germline (reference sequence). The CDR3 is made up of 14 amino acids. Together with reference TRBV3 and TRBJ2-7, the CDR3 gives the full variable domain: GPKVLQIPSHQIIDMGQMVTLNCDPVSNHLYFYWYKQILGQQMEFLVNFYNGKVMEKSKLFKDQFSVERPDGSYFTLKIQPTALEDSAVYFCASSQRAGGYEQYFGPGTRLTVL.

In regard to this clone: The genes are named according to mouse. The read comes to an end 1 residue before the CDR3 does, leaving the germline J gene to fill in the end. V gene TRBV13-1 combines with J gene TRBJ2-3; D is ambiguous. The CDR3 consists of 12 residues. Germline CDR1 NSHNY, CDR2 SYGAGN. The V and J ends lost 4 bases and 5 bases respectively, with 8 bases between them. The sequenced CDR3 bases are TGTGCCAGCAGTCCTCCCAAAGAAACGCTGTAT. Translated: CASSPPKETLY. The entire CDR3 protein reads CASSPPKETLYF.

By share, this clone counts as medium-sized. The germline and genes are mouse ones. CDR3: CASETRAGNTLYF. The sequenced CDR3 bases are TGTGCTAGCGAGACCAGGGCTGGAAATACGCTCTAT. The genes are TRBV29 and TRBJ1-3, with a possible D match to TRBD1 (5 bases). The read falls 1 residue short of the CDR3 end, and the missing part is taken from the germline J gene. Per germline, CDR1 MSHET and CDR2 SYDVDS. The CDR3 sequence is 13 residues long. V was shortened by 8 bases and J by 2 bases, with 10 bases between the two germline ends.

Comments on this clone: These gene names are mouse names. Read coverage stops 1 residue before the CDR3 terminus; the germline J gene supplies the remainder. The sample contains more than one DNA sequence encoding this CDR3. This chain connects TRBV3 to TRBJ2-7, with 10 nucleotides matching TRBD1. V shed 1 base and J 4 bases; nucleotides not matched to a gene: 1. Germline CDR1 and CDR2: SNHLY and FYNGKV (reference sequence). The CDR3 is 14 amino acids. The CDR3: CASSLGDRGYEQYF. Incomplete CDR3 DNA: TGTGCCAGCAGCTTAGGGGACAGGGGATATGAACAGTAC.

Notes on this clone: Gene names denote mouse genes. Read coverage stops 1 residue before the CDR3 terminus; the germline J gene supplies the remainder. The chain employs TRBV12-2 and TRBJ2-5; 11 bases agree with TRBD2. This CDR3 has 14 residues. Germline values: CDR1 SGHLS, CDR2 HYDKME. J was trimmed by 5 bases and V by 4 bases; bases with no gene match: 4. CDR3 bases read: TGTGCCAGCTCCCCCGGGACTGGGGGAGACACCCAGTAC. It codes for CASSPGTGGDTQY. The CDR3 in full is CASSPGTGGDTQYF.

A word on this clone: Gene names follow the mouse nomenclature. The CDR3 end lies 1 residue beyond the end of the read and is filled in from the germline J gene. The chain joins TRBV23 to TRBJ2-7; the D call of TRBD2 is as the table states it, not checked on the DNA. CDR1 KGHTA and CDR2 FQNQQP come from the germline V gene. The CDR3 has 14 residues. The CDR3 region is CSSSLTGGAFEQYF. The part of the CDR3 DNA that was read is TGCTCCAGCAGCCTTACTGGGGGGGCGTTTGAACAGTAC.